The 17 T cell receptor beta chains listed next were all sequenced from one sample in a study of control samples from healthy donors and cancer patients. This table comes from immunoSEQ multiplex PCR, and its TCRdb copy is limited to in-frame clones, with some not included. Of around 200,000 clones in the sample, 90% to 95% are singletons; the top ten hold about 1.5%. Material for sequencing was blood. All receptors come from a man younger than 30 in good health.

The rearrangement joins TRBV19 to TRBJ1-4; the D gene is possibly TRBD1 (5 bases). Trimming pared 6 bases from V and 6 bases from J, leaving 11 bases between. The CDR3 loop spans 13 amino acids. Germline values: CDR1 LNHDA, CDR2 SQIVND (reference sequence). CDR3 coding DNA: TGTGCCAGTAGCGACGACAGAGATGAAAAACTGTTTTTT. This sequence encodes CASSDDRDEKLFF.

The chain recombines TRBV7-2 with TRBJ1-2; D is unclear. Trimming cost V 3 bases and J 2 bases, with 7 bases left between them. The length of the CDR3 is 13 residues. Looked up from germline, CDR1 is SGHTA and CDR2 is FQGNSA. The CDR3 DNA reads TGTGCCAGCAGCTTGTTAGGAAACTATGGCTACACCTTC. It is translated as CASSLLGNYGYTF.

The chain couples TRBV6-2 or TRBV6-3 to TRBJ1-1; no clear D gene. Trimming left V 2 bases short and J 10 bases short, with 14 bases between. CDR1 MNHEY and CDR2 SVGEGT come from the germline V gene. The CDR3 contains 13 residues. CDR3 nucleotides: TGTGCCAGCAGTTACAACGGGGAGACGGGAGCTTTCTTT. Translation gives CASSYNGETGAFF.

The rearrangement uses TRBV28 and TRBJ2-6; D gene unclear. Germline assignment: CDR1 MDHEN and CDR2 SYDVKM. The CDR3 has 13 residues. Trimming took 8 bases from V and 1 from J, leaving 6 bases between them. The CDR3 spells CASLTSGANVLTF. The DNA of the CDR3 is TGTGCCAGCTTAACATCTGGGGCCAACGTCCTGACTTTC.

The chain carries TRBV7-8 and TRBJ1-1; no reliable D call. The CDR3 consists of 13 residues. Trimming took 5 bases from V and 1 from J, leaving 8 bases between them. Germline V CDR1 and CDR2: SGHVS, FQNEAQ. CDR3 loop: CASSDPSNTEAFF. CDR3 sequence (DNA): TGTGCCAGCAGCGACCCTTCGAACACTGAAGCTTTCTTT.

This sequence joins TRBV9 and TRBJ2-1, with 15 positions matching TRBD2. Germline CDR1 and CDR2: SGDLS and YYNGEE. The CDR3 contains 16 residues. Germline trimming cut 4 bases from V and 7 bases from J; bases unmatched to any gene: 6. CDR3 in amino acids: CASSFRTSGGANEQFF. The CDR3 bases are TGTGCCAGCAGCTTTCGGACTAGCGGGGGGGCAAATGAGCAGTTCTTC.

The chain links TRBV19 to TRBJ2-3; a possible D gene is TRBD2 (6 bases). Germline loops: CDR1 LNHDA, CDR2 SQIVND (reference sequence). The V end was cut by 8 bases, the J end by 1 base, with 10 bases between. The CDR3 is 13 residues long. The CDR3 is CASSRRGTDTQYF. Here the CDR3 DNA reads TGTGCCAGTTCCCGGAGGGGCACAGATACGCAGTATTTT.

The chain has TRBV10-1 and TRBJ2-7, with 9 nucleotides matching TRBD2. CDR1 and CDR2 (germline): WNHNN, SYGVQD (reference sequence). The CDR3 length is 14 residues. The ends lost 6 bases at V and 5 bases at J; junction bases unmatched: 8. The CDR3 bases are TGCGCCAGCAGCCCGACCGGGACTAGCAACGAGCAGTACTTC. Its translation: CASSPTGTSNEQYF.

The chain is built from TRBV4-2 and TRBJ1-2, with TRBD1 identical over 10 bases. V shed 7 bases and J 3 bases; nucleotides not matched to a gene: 8. The CDR3 runs to 15 residues. Germline-derived CDR1 and CDR2 are LGHNA and YNFKEQ. CDR3 in amino acids: CASTHSGTGDYGYTF. The DNA of the CDR3 is TGTGCCAGCACCCATTCCGGGACAGGGGACTATGGCTACACCTTC.

This chain joins TRBV27 and TRBJ1-1; D call uncertain. This CDR3 has 17 amino acids. Germline values: CDR1 MNHEY, CDR2 SMNVEV (reference sequence). Trimming shortened V by 6 bases and J by 0 bases, and 20 bases separated the two germline ends. The CDR3 protein is CASRNPQVPLMNTEAFF. CDR3 nucleotide sequence: TGTGCCAGCAGAAATCCGCAGGTGCCCCTAATGAACACTGAAGCTTTCTTT.

The rearrangement links TRBV19 to TRBJ1-5; no firm D call. CDR1 is LNHDA, CDR2 SQIVND, per germline (reference sequence). The CDR3 length is 16 residues. V dropped 7 bases and J dropped 0 bases, with 16 bases sitting between them. The CDR3 DNA is TGTGCCAGTAATAGGCAGTCGGGCATTAGCAATCAGCCCCAGCATTTT. Translated: CASNRQSGISNQPQHF.

J is TRBJ1-4 and V is TRBV25-1; tentative D call: TRBD1 (5 bases). There are 16 residues in the CDR3. V was clipped by 4 bases and J by 2 bases, with 14 bases between them. Germline assignment: CDR1 MGHDK and CDR2 SYGVNS. CDR3 protein: CASSGAGRKTNEKLFF. The CDR3 region has the DNA TGTGCCAGCAGTGGAGCAGGGCGAAAGACTAATGAAAAACTGTTTTTT.

The rearrangement joins TRBV24-1 to TRBJ2-2; D call uncertain. V lost 0 bases, J lost 14 bases, and 12 bases lay in between. CDR3 length: 13 amino acids. CDR1 KGHDR and CDR2 SFDVKD come from the germline V gene. CDR3 in DNA: TGTGCCACCAGTGATTTGAATTATCCGCTTCTGTTTTTT. It translates to CATSDLNYPLLFF.

This chain links TRBV7-3 with TRBJ2-2; D tentatively reads TRBD1 or TRBD2 (6 bases each). Germline CDR1 SGHTA, CDR2 FQGTGA. Between the trimmed V and J ends, which lost 5 bases and 2 bases, there was a span of 15 bases. This CDR3 comprises 16 residues. The CDR3 is CASSLSGAGNTGELFF. The CDR3, as DNA: TGTGCCAGCAGCCTTTCGGGGGCCGGAAACACCGGGGAGCTGTTTTTT. The full variable domain, completed using reference TRBV7-3 and TRBJ2-2, is GAGVSQTPSNKVTEKGKYVELRCDPISGHTALYWYRQSLGQGPEFLIYFQGTGAADDSGLPNDRFFAVRPEGSVSTLKIQRTERGDSAVYLCASSLSGAGNTGELFFGEGSRLTVL.

This clone is a singleton in its sample. The J gene is TRBJ2-1, the V gene TRBV6-6; D unresolved. The germline V gene encodes CDR1 MNHNY and CDR2 SVGAGI (reference sequence). The germline V and J ends were trimmed by 8 bases and 0 bases, with 14 bases remaining between them. The CDR3 contains 15 residues. CDR3 nucleotides: TGTGCCAGCCACCGAACTCTCGACTCCTACAATGAGCAGTTCTTC. It specifies CASHRTLDSYNEQFF.

The chain has TRBV9 and TRBJ1-5; D is unresolved. The V end lost 3 bases, the J end lost 11 bases, and 15 bases lay between the germline ends. The germline V gene has CDR1 SGDLS and CDR2 YYNGEE. CDR3 size: 13 residues. The CDR3, as DNA: TGTGCCAGCAGCGAAATGCCCCTGGGAGCCCAGCATTTT. Its protein is CASSEMPLGAQHF. Full variable domain (missing parts from reference TRBV9 and TRBJ1-5): DSGVTQTPKHLITATGQRVTLRCSPRSGDLSVYWYQQSLDQGLQFLIQYYNGEERAKGNILERFSAQQFPDLHSELNLSSLELGDSALYFCASSEMPLGAQHFGDGTRLSIL.

The genes are TRBV19 and TRBJ1-2; TRBD1 might be the D (5 bases). V lost 5 bases, J lost 7 bases, and 14 bases lay in between. Germline V lookup: CDR1 LNHDA, CDR2 SQIVND (reference sequence). The CDR3 is made up of 13 amino acids. This CDR3 reads CASSQGAFGGYTF. In nucleotides, the CDR3 is TGTGCCAGTAGTCAAGGGGCGTTTGGTGGCTACACCTTC.